Below are 5 T cell receptor beta chains sequenced from a single sample in a study of blood T cell repertoires in COVID-19. Generated by immunoSEQ multiplex PCR, the TCRdb table keeps only in-frame clones and is missing some. Of 10,000 to 15,000 clones in the sample, 60% to 85% were seen once. Sequences were obtained from peripheral blood. The receptors were gathered from a man aged 55 to 70 with COVID-19, enrolled during active disease.

The V call is TRBV12-3 or TRBV12-4, the J call TRBJ2-2; possible D gene TRBD2, 5 bases. The CDR3 length is 12 residues. Trimming stripped 3 bases from V and 7 bases from J, with 6 bases between. The CDR3 here is CASSLGSGELFF. Written as DNA, the CDR3 is TGTGCCAGCAGTTTGGGGAGCGGGGAGCTGTTTTTT.

This chain uses TRBV28 with TRBJ1-6; D perhaps matches TRBD1 (5 bases). The germline CDR1 and CDR2 sequences are MDHEN and SYDVKM. V lost 5 bases to trimming and J lost 10 bases, with 15 bases between them. The CDR3 runs to 14 residues. CDR3 in amino acids: CASSAAPGPSPLHF. The CDR3 DNA sequence: TGTGCCAGCAGTGCAGCCCCAGGGCCCTCACCCCTCCACTTT.

CDR3 sequence reads: CASSLYGGWNEQFF. In DNA, the CDR3 is TGTGCCAGCAGTTTATACGGAGGTTGGAATGAGCAGTTCTTC. This rearrangement joins TRBV27 to TRBJ2-1, with a tentative D call TRBD2 (5 bases). V was clipped by 1 base and J by 7 bases, with 11 bases between them. Germline values: CDR1 MNHEY, CDR2 SMNVEV (reference sequence). The CDR3 length is 14 residues.

The rearrangement uses TRBV7-6 and TRBJ2-3, with D perhaps matching TRBD2 (6 bases). The V end lost 4 bases, the J end lost 5 bases, and 10 bases lay between the germline ends. Germline-derived CDR1 and CDR2 are SGHVS and FNYEAQ. This CDR3 spans 13 amino acids. CDR3 protein: CASSSGSRDTQYF. CDR3 nucleotides: TGTGCCAGCAGCTCCGGGAGTAGAGATACGCAGTATTTT.

The chain recombines TRBV7-8 with TRBJ2-2; 7 nucleotides align to TRBD2. The CDR3 covers 16 residues. The V gene end was trimmed by 5 bases and the J gene end by 4 bases; junction bases not matched to a gene: 10. Germline V gene lookup returns CDR1 SGHVS and CDR2 FQNEAQ. The CDR3 sequence: CASSPPGGGGTGELFF. In DNA form, the CDR3 reads TGTGCCAGCAGCCCCCCGGGGGGAGGAGGCACCGGGGAGCTGTTTTTT.